A single sample gave rise to the 11 T cell receptor beta chains below, sequenced in a study of neurological immune-mediated disorders. Time point given: longitudinal time-point 2. TCRdb re-called the 5' RACE reads through MiXCR, storing one row per CDR3 protein. The data show fewer than 70,000 distinct CDR3 sequences, roughly 10% seen once. Material: PBMCs. The receptor set was obtained from a man younger than 45 in good health.

This clonotype was seen at least ten times. The chain recombines TRBV9 with TRBJ1-5, with a weak D call TRBD1 (5 bases). V was clipped by 3 bases and J by 3 bases, with 10 bases between them. Germline lookup yields CDR1 SGDLS and CDR2 YYNGEE. The CDR3 covers 14 residues. The CDR3 nucleotides read TGTGCCAGCAGCGAGGGGCCCACCAATCAGCCCCAGCATTTT. It translates to CASSEGPTNQPQHF. The full variable domain, with the rest looked up from reference TRBV9 and TRBJ1-5, is DSGVTQTPKHLITATGQRVTLRCSPRSGDLSVYWYQQSLDQGLQFLIQYYNGEERAKGNILERFSAQQFPDLHSELNLSSLELGDSALYFCASSEGPTNQPQHFGDGTRLSIL.

This clonotype was found many times. The chain has TRBV5-4 and TRBJ2-2, with D maybe TRBD2 (5 bases). Deletions cut 1 base from V and 2 bases from J, with 9 bases between. The CDR3 length is 15 residues. Germline CDR1 reads SGHNT; CDR2 reads YYREEE (reference sequence). Here the CDR3 DNA reads TGTGCCAGCAGCTTGTGGACTGGCAACACCGGGGAGCTGTTTTTT. It encodes CASSLWTGNTGELFF.

Of note for this clonotype: Its ends do not fully match the called genes, so a read error is possible. The chain employs TRBV7-9 and TRBJ2-7, with D uncertain. The CDR3 length is 14 residues. Germline V lookup: CDR1 SEHNR, CDR2 FQNEAQ (reference sequence). The CDR3 sequence is CPSSFQDLGYEQYF. DNA of the CDR3: TGTCCCAGCAGCTTCCAGGATCTTGGATACGAGCAGTACTTC.

This clonotype has ten or more counts. CDR3 sequence reads: CASSVQGTNTGELFF. CDR3 nucleotide sequence: TGTGCCAGCAGCGTCCAGGGGACCAACACCGGGGAGCTGTTTTTT. This chain links TRBV9 with TRBJ2-2; perhaps TRBD1 as D (6 bases). V lost 2 bases and J lost 2, with 10 bases in between. The germline gives CDR1 SGDLS, CDR2 YYNGEE. The CDR3 contains 15 residues. Using reference TRBV9 and TRBJ2-2 for the parts outside the CDR3, the full variable domain is DSGVTQTPKHLITATGQRVTLRCSPRSGDLSVYWYQQSLDQGLQFLIQYYNGEERAKGNILERFSAQQFPDLHSELNLSSLELGDSALYFCASSVQGTNTGELFFGEGSRLTVL.

This clonotype occurred many times. This chain joins TRBV19 and TRBJ2-3; D ambiguous. Germline-derived CDR1 and CDR2 are LNHDA and SQIVND (reference sequence). Deletions cut 3 bases from V and 4 bases from J, with 5 bases between. The CDR3 has 12 residues. DNA of the CDR3: TGTGCCAGTAGTATCTTGTCAGATACGCAGTATTTT. It translates to CASSILSDTQYF.

Within the sample, this clonotype is medium-sized. The chain has TRBV10-3 and TRBJ2-1, with D uncertain. Trimming pared 6 bases from V and 9 bases from J, leaving 15 bases between. This CDR3 comprises 13 residues. Germline values: CDR1 ENHRY, CDR2 SYGVKD. CDR3 residues: CAISDTNGPEQFF. Written as DNA, the CDR3 is TGTGCCATCAGCGATACCAATGGTCCTGAGCAGTTCTTC.

This clonotype was seen ten or more times. The chain carries TRBV20-1 and TRBJ2-6; D is uncertain. In germline, CDR1 is DFQATT, CDR2 SNEGSKA (reference sequence). This CDR3 is 11 amino acids long. V shed 7 bases and J shed 5 bases, with 6 bases lying between them. CDR3 DNA: TGCAGTGGGATGTGGGCCAACGTCCTGACTTTC. As protein: CSGMWANVLTF.

As regards this clonotype: A junction end diverges from the germline sequence, so it may reflect a read error. The V and J genes are TRBV28 and TRBJ1-2, with D uncertain. Germline CDR1 MDHEN, CDR2 SYDVKM. This CDR3 spans 15 amino acids. CDR3 amino acids: CASRLVADTNYGYAF. The DNA of the CDR3 is TGTGCCAGCAGATTAGTGGCAGACACTAACTATGGCTACGCCTTC.

This clonotype showed up many times. The rearrangement links TRBV7-3 to TRBJ2-5; TRBD1 aligns across 9 bases. From germline, CDR1 is SGHTA and CDR2 FQGTGA. Trimming removed 1 base from V and 7 bases from J; junction bases left unmatched: 7. The CDR3 contains 15 residues. CDR3 in amino acids: CASSLMGPGQGTQYF. The CDR3 coding sequence is TGTGCCAGCAGCTTAATGGGGCCGGGACAGGGGACCCAGTACTTC. The variable domain in full, with the rest retrieved from reference TRBV7-3 and TRBJ2-5, is GAGVSQTPSNKVTEKGKYVELRCDPISGHTALYWYRQSLGQGPEFLIYFQGTGAADDSGLPNDRFFAVRPEGSVSTLKIQRTERGDSAVYLCASSLMGPGQGTQYFGPGTRLLVL.

At least ten counts were recorded for this clonotype. The chain has TRBV30 and TRBJ1-2; D is ambiguous. V was clipped by 1 base and J by 7 bases, with 7 bases between them. The CDR3 has 11 residues. Germline-derived CDR1 and CDR2 are GTSNPN and SVGIG (reference sequence). This chain's CDR3 is CAWSEGVGYTF. The CDR3 DNA reads as TGTGCCTGGAGTGAAGGTGTTGGCTACACCTTC.

In this sample, this clonotype turned up many times. The chain combines TRBV20-1 with TRBJ2-7; D is perhaps TRBD2 (5 bases). The CDR3 totals 12 residues. The V end lost 7 bases, the J end lost 6 bases, and 16 bases lay between the germline ends. CDR1 DFQATT and CDR2 SNEGSKA come from the germline V gene (reference sequence). In DNA, the CDR3 is TGCAGTGTTCGGGGTCAGTTAAGCGAGCAGTACTTC. It encodes CSVRGQLSEQYF.